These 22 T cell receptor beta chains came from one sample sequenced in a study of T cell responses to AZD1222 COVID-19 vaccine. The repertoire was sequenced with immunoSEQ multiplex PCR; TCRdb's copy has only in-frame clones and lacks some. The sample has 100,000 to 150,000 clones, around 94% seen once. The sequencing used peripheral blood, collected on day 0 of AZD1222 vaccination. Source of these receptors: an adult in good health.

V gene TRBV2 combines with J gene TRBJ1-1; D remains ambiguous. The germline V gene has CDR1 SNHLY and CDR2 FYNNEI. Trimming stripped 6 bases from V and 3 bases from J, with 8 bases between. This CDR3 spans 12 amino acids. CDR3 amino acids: CASSFPDTEAFF. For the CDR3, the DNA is TGTGCCAGCAGCTTCCCTGACACTGAAGCTTTCTTT.

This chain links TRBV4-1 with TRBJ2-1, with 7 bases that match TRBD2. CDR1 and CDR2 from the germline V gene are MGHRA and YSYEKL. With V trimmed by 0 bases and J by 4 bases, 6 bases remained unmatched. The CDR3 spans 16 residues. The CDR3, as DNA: TGCGCCAGCAGCCAAGATAGGGACTACCTATACAATGAGCAGTTCTTC. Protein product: CASSQDRDYLYNEQFF.

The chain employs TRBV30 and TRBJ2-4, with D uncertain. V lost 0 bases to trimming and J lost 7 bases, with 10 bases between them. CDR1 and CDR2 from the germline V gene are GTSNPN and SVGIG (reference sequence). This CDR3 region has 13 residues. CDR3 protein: CAWSVPSSNIQYF. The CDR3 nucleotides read TGTGCCTGGAGTGTTCCTTCAAGTAACATTCAGTACTTC.

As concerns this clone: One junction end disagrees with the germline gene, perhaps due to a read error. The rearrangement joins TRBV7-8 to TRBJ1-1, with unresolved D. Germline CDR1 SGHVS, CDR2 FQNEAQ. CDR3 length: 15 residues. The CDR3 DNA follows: TGTGCCAGCGGCTTGGACGCGCGAATAAACACTGAAGCTTTCTTT. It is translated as CASGLDARINTEAFF.

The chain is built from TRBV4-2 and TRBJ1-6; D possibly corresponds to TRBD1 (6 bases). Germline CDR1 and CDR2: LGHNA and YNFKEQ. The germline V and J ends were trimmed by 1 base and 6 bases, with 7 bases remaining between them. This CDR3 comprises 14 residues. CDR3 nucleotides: TGTGCCAGCAGCCAAGGGGACATTAATTCACCCCTCCACTTT. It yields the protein CASSQGDINSPLHF.

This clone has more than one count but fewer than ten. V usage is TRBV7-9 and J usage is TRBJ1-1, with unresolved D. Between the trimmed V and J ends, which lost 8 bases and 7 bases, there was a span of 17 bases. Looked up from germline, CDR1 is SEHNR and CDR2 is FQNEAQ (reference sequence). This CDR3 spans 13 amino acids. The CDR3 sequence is CASQLGRPLEAFF. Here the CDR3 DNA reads TGTGCCAGCCAATTAGGGAGACCACTTGAAGCTTTCTTT.

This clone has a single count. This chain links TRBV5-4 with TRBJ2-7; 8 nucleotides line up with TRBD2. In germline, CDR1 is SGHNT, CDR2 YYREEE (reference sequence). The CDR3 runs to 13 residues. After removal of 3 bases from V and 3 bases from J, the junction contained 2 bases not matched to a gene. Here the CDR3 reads CASSSGTSYEQYF. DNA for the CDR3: TGTGCCAGCAGCTCCGGGACTAGCTACGAGCAGTACTTC.

Written as DNA, the CDR3 is TGTGCCAGCAGTTTAGTGGGGCAGGGCTACACCTTC. The encoded protein is CASSLVGQGYTF. The rearrangement uses TRBV28 and TRBJ1-2; weak D call: TRBD1 (5 bases). Trimming pared 2 bases from V and 8 bases from J, leaving 9 bases between. Germline-derived CDR1 and CDR2 are MDHEN and SYDVKM. The CDR3 is 12 residues long.

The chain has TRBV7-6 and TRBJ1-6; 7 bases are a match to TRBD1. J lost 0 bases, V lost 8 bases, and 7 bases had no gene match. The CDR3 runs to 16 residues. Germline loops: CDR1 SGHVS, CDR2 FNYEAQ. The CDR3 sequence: CASSRGVPSYNSPLHF. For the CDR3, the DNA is TGTGCCAGCTCCAGGGGGGTTCCCTCCTATAATTCACCCCTCCACTTT.

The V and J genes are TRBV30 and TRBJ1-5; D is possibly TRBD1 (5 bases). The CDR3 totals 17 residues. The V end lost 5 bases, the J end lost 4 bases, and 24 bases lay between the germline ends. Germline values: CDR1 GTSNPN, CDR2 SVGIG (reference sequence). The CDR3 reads CAWANRHRGAGNQPQHF. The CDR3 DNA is TGTGCCTGGGCCAATCGCCACCGGGGCGCAGGAAATCAGCCCCAGCATTTT.

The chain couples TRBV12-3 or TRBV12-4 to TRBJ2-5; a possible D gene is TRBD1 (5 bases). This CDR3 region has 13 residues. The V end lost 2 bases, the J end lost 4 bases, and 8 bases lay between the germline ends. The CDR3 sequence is CASSLRGIETQYF. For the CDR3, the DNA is TGTGCCAGCAGTTTAAGGGGAATAGAGACCCAGTACTTC.

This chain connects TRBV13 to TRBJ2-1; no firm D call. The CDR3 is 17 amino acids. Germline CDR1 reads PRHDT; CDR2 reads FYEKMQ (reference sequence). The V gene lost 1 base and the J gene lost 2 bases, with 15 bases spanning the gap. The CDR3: CASSLVRSRDTYNEQFF. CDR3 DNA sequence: TGTGCCAGCAGCTTAGTACGCAGTCGAGACACCTACAATGAGCAGTTCTTC.

The CDR3 DNA follows: TGTGCCAGCAGCCAACAAGGGAAGCAGTACTTC. This codes for CASSQQGKQYF. V usage is TRBV28 and J usage is TRBJ2-7; D not resolved. CDR1 is MDHEN and CDR2 is SYDVKM in the germline V gene. V lost 6 bases and J lost 8, with 11 bases in between. The CDR3 runs to 11 residues. The full variable domain, rest sourced from reference TRBV28 and TRBJ2-7, is DVKVTQSSRYLVKRTGEKVFLECVQDMDHENMFWYRQDPGLGLRLIYFSYDVKMKEKGDIPEGYSVSREKKERFSLILESASTNQTSMYLCASSQQGKQYFGPGTRLTVT.

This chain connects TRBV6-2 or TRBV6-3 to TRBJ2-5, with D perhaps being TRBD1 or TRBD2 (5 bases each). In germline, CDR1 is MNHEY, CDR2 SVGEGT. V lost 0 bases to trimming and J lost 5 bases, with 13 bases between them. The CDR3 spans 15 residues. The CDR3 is CASSYSGRGWETQYF. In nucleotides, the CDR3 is TGTGCCAGCAGTTACTCGGGACGAGGGTGGGAGACCCAGTACTTC.

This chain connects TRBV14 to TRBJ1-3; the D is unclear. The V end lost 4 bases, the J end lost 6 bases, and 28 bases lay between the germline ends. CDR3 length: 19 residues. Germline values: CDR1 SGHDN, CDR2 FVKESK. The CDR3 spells CASSLHLYFPGEPTNTIYF. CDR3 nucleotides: TGTGCCAGCAGCCTCCACCTTTACTTCCCCGGGGAGCCGACAAACACCATATATTTT.

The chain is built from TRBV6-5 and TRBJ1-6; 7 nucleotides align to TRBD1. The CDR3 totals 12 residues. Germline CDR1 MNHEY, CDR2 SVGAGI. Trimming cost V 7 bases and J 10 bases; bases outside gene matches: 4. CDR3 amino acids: CASNTGDSPLHF. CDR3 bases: TGTGCCAGCAATACAGGGGACTCACCCCTCCACTTT.

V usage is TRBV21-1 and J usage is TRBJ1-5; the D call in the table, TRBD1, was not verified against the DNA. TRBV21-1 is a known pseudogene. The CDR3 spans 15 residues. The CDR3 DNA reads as TGTGCCAGACACCGGGACAGGGTAGGCAATCAGCCCCAGCATTTT. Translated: CARHRDRVGNQPQHF.

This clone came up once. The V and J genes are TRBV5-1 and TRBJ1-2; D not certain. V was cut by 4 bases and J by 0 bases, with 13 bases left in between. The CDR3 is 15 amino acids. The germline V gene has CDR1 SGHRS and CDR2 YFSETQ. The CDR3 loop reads CASSGNEVANYGYTF. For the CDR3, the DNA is TGCGCCAGCAGCGGGAATGAGGTAGCTAACTATGGCTACACCTTC.

The CDR3 DNA follows: TGTGCCAGCAGTTACGATAGGGGTAACATTCAGTACTTC. Translating it yields CASSYDRGNIQYF. The chain recombines TRBV6-5 with TRBJ2-4, with D possibly TRBD1 on 5 matching bases. Germline-derived CDR1 and CDR2 are MNHEY and SVGAGI. The V and J ends lost 2 bases and 7 bases respectively, with 9 bases between them. This CDR3 has 13 amino acids.

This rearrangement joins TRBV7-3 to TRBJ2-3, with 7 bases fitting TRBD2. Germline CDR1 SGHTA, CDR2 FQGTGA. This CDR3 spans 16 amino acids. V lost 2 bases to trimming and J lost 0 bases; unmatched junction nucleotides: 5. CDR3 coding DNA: TGTGCCAGCAGCTTAGCGGGAGACTTTAGCACAGATACGCAGTATTTT. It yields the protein CASSLAGDFSTDTQYF.

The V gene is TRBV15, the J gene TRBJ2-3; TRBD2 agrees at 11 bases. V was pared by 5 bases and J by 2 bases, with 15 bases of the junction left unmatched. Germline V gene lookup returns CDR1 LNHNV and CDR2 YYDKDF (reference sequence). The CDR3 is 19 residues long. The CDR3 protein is CATSPLTTSGTLSTDTQYF. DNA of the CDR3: TGTGCCACCAGCCCACTGACGACTAGCGGGACCCTATCCACAGATACGCAGTATTTT.

The CDR3 sequence is CASSTLQSSEQYF. The CDR3 DNA follows: TGTGCCAGCAGCACCCTCCAGAGTAGCGAGCAGTACTTC. The rearrangement uses TRBV27 and TRBJ2-7; no firm D call. V gave up 6 bases and J gave up 6 bases, with 15 bases separating them. Germline assignment: CDR1 MNHEY and CDR2 SMNVEV (reference sequence). This CDR3 is 13 amino acids long.